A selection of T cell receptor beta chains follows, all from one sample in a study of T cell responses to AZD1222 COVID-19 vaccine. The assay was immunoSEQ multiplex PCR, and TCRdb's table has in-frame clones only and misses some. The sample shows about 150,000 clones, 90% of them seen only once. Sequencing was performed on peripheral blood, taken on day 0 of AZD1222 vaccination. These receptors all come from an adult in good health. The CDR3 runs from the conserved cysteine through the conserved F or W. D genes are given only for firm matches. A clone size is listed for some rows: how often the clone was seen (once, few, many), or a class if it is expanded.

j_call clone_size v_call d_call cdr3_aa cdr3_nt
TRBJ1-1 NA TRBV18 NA CASSPQGVGNTEAFF TGTGCCAGCTCACCACAAGGGGTGGGGAACACTGAAGCTTTCTTT
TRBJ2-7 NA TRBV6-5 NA CASSSMPNTYEQYF TGTGCCAGCAGTTCTATGCCAAACACCTACGAGCAGTACTTC
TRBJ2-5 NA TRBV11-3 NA CASSVIPQETQYF TGTGCCAGCAGCGTAATACCCCAAGAGACCCAGTACTTC
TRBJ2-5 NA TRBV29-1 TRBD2 CSGGLAGAGETQYF TGCAGCGGGGGACTAGCGGGAGCTGGAGAGACCCAGTACTTC
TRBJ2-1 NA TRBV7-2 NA CASSSAGSEQFF TGTGCCAGCAGCTCCGCCGGGAGTGAGCAGTTCTTC
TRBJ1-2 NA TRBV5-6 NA CATLQTTNYGYTF TGTGCCACCCTACAGACTACTAACTATGGCTACACCTTC
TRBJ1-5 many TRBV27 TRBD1 CASKPGQGPNQPQHF TGTGCCAGTAAACCGGGACAGGGGCCCAATCAGCCCCAGCATTTT
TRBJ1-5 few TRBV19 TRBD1 CASGDRVFNQPQHF TGTGCCAGTGGTGACAGGGTTTTCAATCAGCCCCAGCATTTT
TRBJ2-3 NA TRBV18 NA CASLGQGTDTQYF TGTGCCAGCCTCGGGCAGGGCACAGATACGCAGTATTTT
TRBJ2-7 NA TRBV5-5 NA CASSLTVGSYEQYF TGTGCCAGCAGCTTAACGGTGGGCTCCTACGAGCAGTACTTC
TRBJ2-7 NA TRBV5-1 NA CASSFRDTSYEQYF TGCGCCAGCAGCTTCCGGGACACCTCCTACGAGCAGTACTTC
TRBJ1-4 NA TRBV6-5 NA CASRYSNEKLFF TGTGCCAGCCGGTACAGTAATGAAAAACTGTTTTTT
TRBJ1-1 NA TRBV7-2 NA CASPPTGTMNTEAFF TGTGCCAGCCCTCCGACAGGTACCATGAACACTGAAGCTTTCTTT
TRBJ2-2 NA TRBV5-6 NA CASSLERNTGELFF TGTGCCAGCAGCTTAGAGAGGAACACCGGGGAGCTGTTTTTT
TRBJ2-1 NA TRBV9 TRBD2 CASSPEGGRYNEQFF TGTGCCAGCAGCCCTGAAGGCGGGAGGTACAATGAGCAGTTCTTC
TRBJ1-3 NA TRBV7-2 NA CASSLASGTGNTIYF TGTGCCAGCAGCTTAGCGTCAGGGACTGGAAACACCATATATTTT
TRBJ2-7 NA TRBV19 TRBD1 CASSIRQGLEQYF TGTGCCAGTAGTATAAGACAGGGTTTAGAGCAGTACTTC
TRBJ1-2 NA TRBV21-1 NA CASSKVLRGTGRAYGYTF TGTGCCAGCAGCAAAGTTCTACGGGGGACAGGGAGGGCCTATGGCTACACCTTC
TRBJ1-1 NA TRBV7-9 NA CASGPRGDTEAFF TGTGCCAGCGGACCCCGCGGCGACACTGAAGCTTTCTTT
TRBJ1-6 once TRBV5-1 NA CASSSGTIPPLHF TGCGCCAGCAGCTCCGGTACAATCCCACCCCTCCACTTT
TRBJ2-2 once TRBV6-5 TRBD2 CASRPGRGAAGELFF TGTGCCAGCAGGCCTGGGAGGGGCGCGGCCGGGGAGCTGTTTTTT
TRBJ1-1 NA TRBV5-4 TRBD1 CASSPEGQGYTEAFF TGTGCCAGCAGCCCTGAGGGACAGGGTTACACTGAAGCTTTCTTT
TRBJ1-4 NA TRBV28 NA CASSPSDLYRGKLFF TGTGCCAGCAGTCCCTCGGACCTATACCGAGGAAAACTGTTTTTT
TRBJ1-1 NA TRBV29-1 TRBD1 CSAYRGTEAFF TGCAGCGCATACAGGGGGACTGAAGCTTTCTTT
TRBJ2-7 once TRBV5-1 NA CASSLGVGGSGTSYEQYF TGCGCCAGCAGCTTGGGAGTCGGGGGTAGCGGTACCTCCTACGAGCAGTACTTC
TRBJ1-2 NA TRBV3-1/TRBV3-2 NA CASSGGWGGNYGYTF TGTGCCAGCAGCGGGGGATGGGGCGGGAACTATGGCTACACCTTC
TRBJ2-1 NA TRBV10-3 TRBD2 CAIKGSGGSYNEQFF TGTGCCATCAAAGGTAGCGGGGGATCCTACAATGAGCAGTTCTTC
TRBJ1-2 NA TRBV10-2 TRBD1 CATAGQGNYGYTF TGCGCCACCGCGGGACAGGGAAATTATGGCTACACCTTC
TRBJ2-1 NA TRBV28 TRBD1 CASRTGGGYNEQFF TGTGCCAGCAGGACAGGGGGCGGCTACAATGAGCAGTTCTTC
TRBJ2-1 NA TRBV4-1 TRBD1 CASSLQGDPFDEQFF TGCGCCAGCAGCCTGCAGGGGGACCCCTTCGATGAGCAGTTCTTC
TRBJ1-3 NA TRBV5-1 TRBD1 CASSKTGLPTSGNTIYF TGCGCCAGCAGCAAGACAGGGCTCCCCACCTCTGGAAACACCATATATTTT
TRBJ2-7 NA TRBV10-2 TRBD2 CASRLAGARYEQYF TGCGCCAGTAGACTAGCGGGAGCCCGCTACGAGCAGTACTTC
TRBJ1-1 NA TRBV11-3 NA CASRTGNTEAFF TGTGCCAGCCGTACAGGGAACACTGAAGCTTTCTTT
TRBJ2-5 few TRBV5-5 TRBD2 CASSLEGLAGETQYF TGTGCCAGCAGCCTGGAGGGACTAGCGGGCGAGACCCAGTACTTC
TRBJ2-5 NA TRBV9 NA CASSVVGNGKETQYF TGTGCCAGCAGCGTAGTGGGAAATGGGAAAGAGACCCAGTACTTC
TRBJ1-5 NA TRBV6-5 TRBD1 CASSSDRGANQPQHF TGTGCCAGCAGCTCCGACAGGGGCGCAAATCAGCCCCAGCATTTT
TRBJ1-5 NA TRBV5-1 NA CASSLGWDQPQHF TGCGCCAGCAGCTTGGGTTGGGATCAGCCCCAGCATTTT
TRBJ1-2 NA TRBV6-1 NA CASTSRANYGYTF TGTGCCAGCACCTCCAGAGCGAACTATGGCTACACCTTC
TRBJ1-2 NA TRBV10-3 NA CAITGDGYGYTF TGTGCCATCACAGGGGATGGCTATGGCTACACCTTC
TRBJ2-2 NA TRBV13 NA CASSSTVSNTGELFF TGTGCCAGCAGCTCCACAGTGTCGAACACCGGGGAGCTGTTTTTT
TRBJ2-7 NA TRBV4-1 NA CATSQGGDGEQYF TGCGCCACATCCCAGGGGGGGGACGGCGAGCAGTACTTC
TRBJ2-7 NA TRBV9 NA CASSVAGVGGPYEQYF TGTGCCAGCAGCGTAGCAGGCGTCGGGGGACCCTACGAGCAGTACTTC
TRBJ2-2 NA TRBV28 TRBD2 CASSSPGTSATGELFF TGTGCCAGCAGCTCACCCGGGACTAGCGCCACCGGGGAGCTGTTTTTT